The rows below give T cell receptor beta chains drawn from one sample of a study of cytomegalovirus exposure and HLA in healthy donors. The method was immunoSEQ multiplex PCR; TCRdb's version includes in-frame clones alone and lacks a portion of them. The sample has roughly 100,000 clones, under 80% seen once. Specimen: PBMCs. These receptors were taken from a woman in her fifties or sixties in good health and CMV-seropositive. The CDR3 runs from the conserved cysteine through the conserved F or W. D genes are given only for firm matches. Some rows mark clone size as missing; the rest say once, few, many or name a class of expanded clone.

cdr3_aa: CASSPSSWGDQPQHF; cdr3_nt: TGTGCCAGCAGTCCCTCAAGCTGGGGGGATCAGCCCCAGCATTTT; clone_size: NA; j_call: TRBJ1-5; d_call: NA; v_call: TRBV28
cdr3_aa: CASRPALGGTEAFF; cdr3_nt: TGTGCCAGCAGACCCGCCTTAGGGGGCACTGAAGCTTTCTTT; clone_size: NA; j_call: TRBJ1-1; d_call: NA; v_call: TRBV6-1
cdr3_aa: CASSSLAFGEQYF; cdr3_nt: TGTGCCAGCAGCTCACTAGCTTTCGGGGAGCAGTACTTC; clone_size: NA; j_call: TRBJ2-5; d_call: NA; v_call: TRBV27
cdr3_aa: CASSLARQALNTEAFF; cdr3_nt: TGCGCCAGCAGCTTGGCCCGCCAGGCCTTGAACACTGAAGCTTTCTTT; clone_size: NA; j_call: TRBJ1-1; d_call: NA; v_call: TRBV5-1
cdr3_aa: CASSTHWTGTETQYF; cdr3_nt: TGTGCCAGCAGTACCCACTGGACAGGGACAGAGACCCAGTACTTC; clone_size: NA; j_call: TRBJ2-5; d_call: TRBD1; v_call: TRBV6-1
cdr3_aa: CASRQGRTEAFF; cdr3_nt: TGCGCCAGCAGACAGGGGAGGACTGAAGCTTTCTTT; clone_size: few; j_call: TRBJ1-1; d_call: TRBD1; v_call: TRBV5-1
cdr3_aa: CASSLEPQGPRETQYF; cdr3_nt: TGTGCCAGCAGCTTAGAACCACAGGGCCCACGTGAGACCCAGTACTTC; clone_size: NA; j_call: TRBJ2-5; d_call: NA; v_call: TRBV7-8
cdr3_aa: CAIKADRGWETQYF; cdr3_nt: TGTGCCATCAAGGCAGACAGGGGATGGGAGACCCAGTACTTC; clone_size: NA; j_call: TRBJ2-5; d_call: TRBD1; v_call: TRBV10-3
cdr3_aa: CASSPTGTGFGNEQFF; cdr3_nt: TGTGCCAGCAGCCCTACTGGGACAGGGTTTGGCAATGAGCAGTTCTTC; clone_size: NA; j_call: TRBJ2-1; d_call: TRBD1; v_call: TRBV5-4
cdr3_aa: CASSQGRVGNEQFF; cdr3_nt: TGCGCCAGCAGCCAAGGCAGGGTGGGAAATGAGCAGTTCTTC; clone_size: NA; j_call: TRBJ2-1; d_call: NA; v_call: TRBV4-1
cdr3_aa: CAWLRDSYGYTF; cdr3_nt: TGTGCCTGGCTCAGGGACAGCTATGGCTACACCTTC; clone_size: NA; j_call: TRBJ1-2; d_call: TRBD1; v_call: TRBV30
cdr3_aa: CASSSTYNTIYF; cdr3_nt: TGTGCCAGCAGTTCCACCTACAACACCATATATTTT; clone_size: NA; j_call: TRBJ1-3; d_call: NA; v_call: TRBV28
cdr3_aa: CASSHRDSITYPTNEKLFF; cdr3_nt: TGTGCCAGCAGTCACCGGGACTCTATTACTTACCCAACTAATGAAAAACTGTTTTTT; clone_size: once; j_call: TRBJ1-4; d_call: NA; v_call: TRBV11-2
cdr3_aa: CASSLGGHSGELFF; cdr3_nt: TGTGCCAGCAGTTTAGGGGGTCATTCCGGGGAGCTGTTTTTT; clone_size: few; j_call: TRBJ2-2; d_call: NA; v_call: TRBV6-5
cdr3_aa: CASSVSGGAYNEQFF; cdr3_nt: TGTGCCAGCAGCGTCAGCGGGGGGGCCTACAATGAGCAGTTCTTC; clone_size: NA; j_call: TRBJ2-1; d_call: TRBD2; v_call: TRBV7-6
cdr3_aa: CASSFGPGLAIYEQYF; cdr3_nt: TGTGCCAGCAGCTTCGGCCCGGGACTAGCTATCTACGAGCAGTACTTC; clone_size: NA; j_call: TRBJ2-7; d_call: TRBD2; v_call: TRBV7-9
cdr3_aa: CASSRQGAAGYTF; cdr3_nt: TGTGCCAGCAGCAGACAGGGGGCTGCTGGCTACACCTTC; clone_size: NA; j_call: TRBJ1-2; d_call: TRBD1; v_call: TRBV11-2
cdr3_aa: CASRDRVNYGYTF; cdr3_nt: TGTGCCAGTAGGGACAGGGTTAACTATGGCTACACCTTC; clone_size: NA; j_call: TRBJ1-2; d_call: TRBD1; v_call: TRBV2